Listed below are T cell receptor beta chains from one sample, sequenced in a study of TIL therapy for anti-PD-1-resistant metastatic lung cancer. Clones were sequenced by immunoSEQ multiplex PCR, and TCRdb holds only the in-frame ones, with some missing. The sample consists of about 6,400 clones, roughly 60% of them appearing once. The sample in question was tumor tissue, obtained at baseline. Receptor source: a person aged 25 to 79 with non-small cell lung cancer. Both conserved end residues are part of each CDR3. A D gene is named only where the DNA matches it firmly. Some rows have no size entry. The others give once, few or many, or a class for an expanded clone.

clone size | J gene | D gene | V gene | CDR3 protein | CDR3 DNA
- | TRBJ1-5 | - | TRBV5-1 | CASSPGTENQPQHF | TGCGCCAGCAGCCCTGGGACGGAGAATCAGCCCCAGCATTTT
few | TRBJ2-1 | TRBD1 | TRBV19 | CASSIRDRGYNEQFF | TGTGCCAGTAGTATCCGGGACAGGGGGTACAATGAGCAGTTCTTC
- | TRBJ2-7 | - | TRBV24-1 | CATLLRIFEQYF | TGTGCCACCCTCCTACGAATTTTCGAGCAGTACTTC
- | TRBJ2-7 | TRBD2 | TRBV7-2 | CASSAVIAGGYEQYF | TGTGCCAGCAGCGCAGTTATAGCGGGGGGATACGAGCAGTACTTC
- | TRBJ1-2 | - | TRBV7-9 | CASSLAQGGYTF | TGTGCCAGCAGCTTAGCGCAGGGAGGCTACACCTTC
- | TRBJ2-7 | - | TRBV5-6 | CASSPGPEPYYEQYF | TGTGCCAGCAGCCCCGGCCCCGAGCCCTACTACGAGCAGTACTTC
- | TRBJ2-5 | - | TRBV18 | CASSPISPKAQETQYF | TGTGCCAGCTCACCCATCAGTCCCAAGGCTCAAGAGACCCAGTACTTC
- | TRBJ1-5 | - | TRBV5-4 | CASSLDSNQPQHF | TGTGCCAGCAGCTTGGATTCCAATCAGCCCCAGCATTTT
- | TRBJ2-7 | - | TRBV6-5 | CASSSNYEQYF | TGTGCCAGCAGTTCCAACTACGAGCAGTACTTC
medium-sized | TRBJ2-3 | - | TRBV12-3/TRBV12-4 | CASSLKEWTAQYF | TGTGCCAGCAGTTTGAAGGAGTGGACTGCGCAGTATTTT
- | TRBJ2-3 | TRBD2 | TRBV6-2/TRBV6-3 | CASSYSKHGGDHTDTQYF | TGTGCCAGCAGTTACTCGAAACACGGGGGGGATCACACAGATACGCAGTATTTT
few | TRBJ2-1 | TRBD1 | TRBV28 | CASSLFPGTAQGNEQFF | TGTGCCAGCAGTTTATTTCCTGGGACAGCGCAGGGCAATGAGCAGTTCTTC
few | TRBJ2-7 | - | TRBV7-2 | CASSYSVAYEQYF | TGTGCCAGCAGCTATAGCGTCGCCTACGAGCAGTACTTC
once | TRBJ2-5 | - | TRBV5-6 | CASSLARTVPRRETQYF | TGTGCCAGCAGCTTGGCGCGGACAGTTCCCCGTCGGGAGACCCAGTACTTC
- | TRBJ2-3 | - | TRBV18 | CASSLPGHNTDTQYF | TGTGCCAGCTCTCTCCCGGGACACAACACAGATACGCAGTATTTT